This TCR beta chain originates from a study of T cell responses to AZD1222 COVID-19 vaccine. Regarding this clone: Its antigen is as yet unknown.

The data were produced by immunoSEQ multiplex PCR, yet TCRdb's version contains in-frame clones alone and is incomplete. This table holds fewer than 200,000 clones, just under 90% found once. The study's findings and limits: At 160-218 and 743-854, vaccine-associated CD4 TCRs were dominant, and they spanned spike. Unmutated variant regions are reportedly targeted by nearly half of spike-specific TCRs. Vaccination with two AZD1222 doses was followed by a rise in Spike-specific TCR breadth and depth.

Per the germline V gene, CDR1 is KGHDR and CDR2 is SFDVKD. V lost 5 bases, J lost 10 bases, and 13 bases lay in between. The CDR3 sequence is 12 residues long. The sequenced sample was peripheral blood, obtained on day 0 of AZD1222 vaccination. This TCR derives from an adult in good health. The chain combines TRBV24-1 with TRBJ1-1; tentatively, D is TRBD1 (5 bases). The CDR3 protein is CATSGEAGGAFF. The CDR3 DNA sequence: TGTGCCACCAGTGGAGAGGCCGGGGGAGCTTTCTTT.